The 19 T cell receptor beta chains below were found in one sample sequenced in a study of CD8 T cells in Susac syndrome. Reverse transcription used about 0.5 to 1 ug RNA and random hexamers. One entry per CDR3 protein results from TCRdb running MiXCR on the immunoSEQ multiplex PCR reads. The sample lists about 300,000 distinct CDR3 sequences, approximately 85% occurring once. Input material: CD8+ T cells from PBMCs. These receptors all stem from a human donor with multiple sclerosis.

This clonotype has only one observation. The rearrangement uses TRBV27 and TRBJ1-5; 9 bases are shared with TRBD1. The CDR3 consists of 17 residues. CDR1 and CDR2 from the germline V gene are MNHEY and SMNVEV (reference sequence). V trimming: 2 bases; J trimming: 7 bases; junction bases outside the gene matches: 12. CDR3 loop: CASSLRARTGDEQPQHF. The DNA for the CDR3 is TGTGCCAGCAGTTTAAGGGCCCGGACAGGGGATGAACAGCCCCAGCATTTT.

The chain carries TRBV11-1 and TRBJ2-6; perhaps TRBD2 as D (6 bases). In germline, CDR1 is SGHAT, CDR2 FQDESV (reference sequence). This CDR3 is 20 amino acids long. The V end was cut by 5 bases, the J end by 0 bases, with 23 bases between. CDR3 amino acids: CASSLHRGGHPLSGANVLTF. In DNA form, the CDR3 reads TGTGCCAGCAGCCTCCATAGGGGAGGACACCCGCTCTCTGGGGCCAACGTCCTGACTTTC.

V usage is TRBV13 and J usage is TRBJ2-1; D is unresolved. CDR1 is PRHDT, CDR2 FYEKMQ, per germline (reference sequence). Trimming cost V 5 bases and J 5 bases, with 10 bases left between them. This CDR3 comprises 13 residues. The CDR3 sequence is CASSMAPHNEQFF. As DNA, the CDR3 is TGTGCCAGCAGCATGGCCCCACACAATGAGCAGTTCTTC.

The V and J genes are TRBV30 and TRBJ1-1; unclear D gene. Trimming stripped 3 bases from V and 1 base from J, with 18 bases between. CDR1 is GTSNPN, CDR2 SVGIG, per germline (reference sequence). The CDR3 spans 16 residues. The CDR3 spells CAWSRPDRWSNTEAFF. In DNA, the CDR3 is TGTGCCTGGAGCCGACCAGATAGGTGGTCGAACACTGAAGCTTTCTTT.

V is TRBV29-1 and J is TRBJ2-3, with 11 bases that match TRBD2. This CDR3 is 14 amino acids long. V lost 8 bases and J lost 5; bases outside the gene matches: 9. Germline-derived CDR1 and CDR2 are SQVTM and ANQGSEA. In nucleotides, the CDR3 is TGCAGCATGCGAGCTCTAGCGGGAGGAGATACGCAGTATTTT. Amino acid sequence: CSMRALAGGDTQYF.

The chain couples TRBV9 to TRBJ2-7, with a tentative D call TRBD2 (6 bases). The CDR3 consists of 15 residues. Trimming removed 4 bases from V and 5 bases from J, with 19 bases in between. Germline-derived CDR1 and CDR2 are SGDLS and YYNGEE. The CDR3: CASSPDPGAVDEQYF. The DNA for the CDR3 is TGTGCCAGCAGCCCCGACCCGGGAGCGGTAGACGAGCAGTACTTC.

In this sample, this clonotype turned up a few times. This chain joins TRBV9 and TRBJ2-1; possibly TRBD1 or TRBD2 for D (6 bases each). CDR3 length: 12 residues. CDR1 is SGDLS, CDR2 YYNGEE, per germline. V was trimmed by 10 bases and J by 2 bases, leaving 10 bases between them. CDR3 nucleotides: TGTGCCTCCGGGGGCACCTACAATGAGCAGTTCTTC. It yields the protein CASGGTYNEQFF.

This clonotype is a singleton in its sample. This chain uses TRBV29-1 with TRBJ1-1; unclear D gene. The length of the CDR3 is 13 residues. Trimming left V 3 bases short and J 4 bases short, with 12 bases between. Germline CDR1 and CDR2: SQVTM and ANQGSEA. The CDR3 here is CSVEVGKGTEAFF. The CDR3 DNA sequence: TGCAGCGTTGAGGTCGGGAAGGGCACTGAAGCTTTCTTT.

The chain's CDR3 is CASSDGGAGYTF. CDR3 DNA sequence: TGTGCCAGCAGTGATGGGGGCGCCGGCTACACCTTC. The V gene is TRBV12-3 or TRBV12-4, the J gene TRBJ1-2, with a possible D match to TRBD1 (6 bases). This CDR3 is 12 amino acids long. Between the trimmed V and J ends, which lost 5 bases and 8 bases, there was a span of 12 bases.

The gene calls are TRBV4-1 and TRBJ2-3; 7 bases are a match to TRBD2. Trimming cost V 1 base and J 2 bases; bases outside gene matches: 6. CDR1 is MGHRA, CDR2 YSYEKL, per germline. The CDR3 covers 16 residues. CDR3 in amino acids: CASSQALGGFTDTQYF. Here the CDR3 DNA reads TGCGCCAGCAGCCAAGCCTTGGGGGGGTTCACAGATACGCAGTATTTT.

J is TRBJ2-3 and V is TRBV5-1; D possibly corresponds to TRBD2 (5 bases). The germline V gene encodes CDR1 SGHRS and CDR2 YFSETQ. The V gene lost 6 bases and the J gene lost 0 bases, with 17 bases spanning the gap. This CDR3 is 16 amino acids long. Here the CDR3 DNA reads TGCGCCAGCATGGGTTTTTTCGAGGGAAGCACAGATACGCAGTATTTT. This translates into CASMGFFEGSTDTQYF.

V usage is TRBV5-1 and J usage is TRBJ2-2; D is unresolved. Germline V CDR1 and CDR2: SGHRS, YFSETQ. The CDR3 is made up of 16 amino acids. V shed 0 bases and J shed 4 bases, with 13 bases lying between them. This chain's CDR3 is CASSLAKIRTTGELFF. CDR3 bases: TGCGCCAGCAGCTTGGCCAAGATCCGGACCACCGGGGAGCTGTTTTTT.

This clonotype occurred many times. The rearrangement uses TRBV27 and TRBJ2-7; TRBD2 might be the D (6 bases). Per germline, CDR1 MNHEY and CDR2 SMNVEV (reference sequence). The ends were cut back, 3 bases at V and 1 base at J, with 7 bases in the middle. The CDR3 runs to 13 residues. The CDR3 sequence is CASSLEGSYEQYF. The CDR3 nucleotides read TGTGCCAGCAGTTTGGAGGGGTCCTACGAGCAGTACTTC.

Only one count was recorded for this clonotype. This sequence joins TRBV28 and TRBJ2-5; D call uncertain. In germline, CDR1 is MDHEN, CDR2 SYDVKM. This CDR3 region has 14 residues. Deletions cut 2 bases from V and 3 bases from J, with 10 bases between. The CDR3 bases are TGTGCCAGCAGTTTAGCGGAACTTGAAGAGACCCAGTACTTC. Amino acid sequence: CASSLAELEETQYF.

The V and J genes are TRBV11-2 and TRBJ2-5; D remains unclear. This CDR3 contains 16 residues. V gave up 5 bases and J gave up 5 bases, with 21 bases separating them. Germline V gives CDR1 SGHAT, CDR2 FQNNGV. CDR3 sequence (DNA): TGTGCCAGCAGCCTCTCGGGCTTCTCCACGAGGGAGACCCAGTACTTC. Translated, it gives CASSLSGFSTRETQYF.

This clonotype was found once. This chain connects TRBV10-2 to TRBJ2-4; the D gene could be TRBD1 or TRBD2 (6 bases each). V was pared by 6 bases and J by 1 base, with 13 bases between. This CDR3 has 15 residues. Germline-derived CDR1 and CDR2 are WSHSY and SAAADI. The CDR3 protein is CASRGRGGAKNIQYF. CDR3 bases: TGCGCCAGCAGGGGTAGAGGGGGGGCCAAAAACATTCAGTACTTC.

This clonotype was seen only a few times. The genes are TRBV13 and TRBJ2-7; D could derive from TRBD1 or TRBD2 (6 bases each). V was pared by 2 bases and J by 7 bases, with 15 bases between. Per the germline V gene, CDR1 is PRHDT and CDR2 is FYEKMQ (reference sequence). The CDR3 totals 14 residues. The CDR3 here is CASSLFSGASEQYF. CDR3 nucleotide sequence: TGTGCCAGCAGCTTATTTTCGGGGGCATCGGAGCAGTACTTC. Full variable domain (missing parts from reference TRBV13 and TRBJ2-7): AAGVIQSPRHLIKEKRETATLKCYPIPRHDTVYWYQQGPGQDPQFLISFYEKMQSDKGSIPDRFSAQQFSDYHSELNMSSLELGDSALYFCASSLFSGASEQYFGPGTRLTVT.

The CDR3 loop reads CASSQEYGLLNTEAFF. CDR3 DNA sequence: TGCGCCAGCAGCCAAGAATATGGGCTTCTGAACACTGAAGCTTTCTTT. This rearrangement joins TRBV4-1 to TRBJ1-1; no definite D call. The CDR3 loop spans 16 amino acids. The V gene's germline CDR1 is MGHRA and CDR2 YSYEKL. The V end lost 0 bases, the J end lost 0 bases, and 11 bases lay between the germline ends.

As regards this clonotype: No DNA is shown, since the ends of the CDR3 on it are uncertain; the CDR3 is the one TCRdb lists. The chain uses TRBV28 and TRBJ2-3; TRBD2, as called in the table, went unchecked against the DNA. The CDR3 extends over 18 residues, inclusive of both ends. CDR1 MDHEN and CDR2 SYDVKM come from the germline V gene. This CDR3 is CASSSMTSGSFLADTQYF.